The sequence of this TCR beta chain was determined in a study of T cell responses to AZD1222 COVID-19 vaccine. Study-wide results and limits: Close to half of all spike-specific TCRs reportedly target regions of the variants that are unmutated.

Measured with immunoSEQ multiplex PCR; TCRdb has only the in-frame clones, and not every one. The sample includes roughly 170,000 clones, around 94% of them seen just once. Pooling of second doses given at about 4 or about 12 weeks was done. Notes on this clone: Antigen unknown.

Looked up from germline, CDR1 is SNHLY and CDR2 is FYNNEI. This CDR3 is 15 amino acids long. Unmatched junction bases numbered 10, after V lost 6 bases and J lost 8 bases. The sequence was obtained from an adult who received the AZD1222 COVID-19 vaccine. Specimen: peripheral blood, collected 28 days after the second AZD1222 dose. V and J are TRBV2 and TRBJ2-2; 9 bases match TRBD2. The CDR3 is CASRRGGRASGELFF. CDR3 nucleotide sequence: TGTGCCAGCAGGCGGGGCGGGAGGGCCTCAGGGGAGCTGTTTTTT.